Reported below is one TCR beta chain. The antigen remains undetermined. The data are from a study of cytomegalovirus exposure and HLA in healthy donors. Study observations and caveats: In all likelihood, a cluster of highly shared sequence variants was a sequencing artifact. Indistinguishable V segments such as TRBV6-2 and TRBV6-3 were excluded.

PCR amplification relied on 60 Vbeta primers (plus 13 Jbeta primers). TCRdb keeps only in-frame clones here, not all; method: immunoSEQ multiplex PCR. The table records over 95,000 clones, approximately 80% of them present only once. Trimming stripped 6 bases from V and 2 bases from J, with 20 bases between. CDR1 is MDHEN and CDR2 is SYDVKM in the germline V gene. This CDR3 has 16 residues. Nominally healthy donors provided the samples, though records likely missed some immune exposures. Sequenced material: PBMCs. This TCR derives from a man aged 35-49 years in good health and CMV-seropositive. The chain employs TRBV28 and TRBJ2-7, with a weak D call TRBD1 (5 bases). This CDR3 is CASRPQARDRAYEQYF. In DNA form, the CDR3 reads TGTGCCAGCAGACCCCAGGCCAGGGATAGGGCCTACGAGCAGTACTTC. Full variable domain (rest looked up from reference TRBV28 and TRBJ2-7): DVKVTQSSRYLVKRTGEKVFLECVQDMDHENMFWYRQDPGLGLRLIYFSYDVKMKEKGDIPEGYSVSREKKERFSLILESASTNQTSMYLCASRPQARDRAYEQYFGPGTRLTVT.